The 14 T cell receptor beta chains reported below all come from one sample, sequenced in a study of shared clonotypes between healthy human individuals (TCRdb year 2020). Libraries were built with the immunoSEQ multiplex PCR assay. TCRdb stores this immuneACCESS table with in-frame sequences only. Part of the clones is absent; in the studies checked, under half of the shortfall reflects unresolved V genes, and no reason is known for the rest. Counted in this sample were about a million clones; about 80% of them appeared once. The ten largest clones capture around 1.5% of the sample. The specimen was memory CD4+ T cells sorted from blood. The cell subset or site label of this sample denotes: CD45RA-negative fraction. These receptors were collected from a man aged 18-30 years in good health.

This rearrangement joins TRBV7-9 to TRBJ1-2; 7 bases fit TRBD1. Trimming at V came to 1 base and at J to 4 bases, leaving 3 bases not matched to a gene. Germline CDR1 and CDR2: SEHNR and FQNEAQ (reference sequence). The CDR3 totals 14 residues. The CDR3, as DNA: TGTGCCAGCAGCTTAGGACGGGACAGCTATGGCTACACCTTC. Its translation: CASSLGRDSYGYTF. Full variable domain (missing parts from reference TRBV7-9 and TRBJ1-2): DTGVSQNPRHKITKRGQNVTFRCDPISEHNRLYWYRQTLGQGPEFLTYFQNEAQLEKSRLLSDRFSAERPKGSFSTLEIQRTEQGDSAMYLCASSLGRDSYGYTFGSGTRLTVV.

This rearrangement joins TRBV30 to TRBJ1-5; D uncertain. V was cut by 2 bases and J by 2 bases, with 7 bases left in between. CDR3 length: 13 amino acids. Germline V gene lookup returns CDR1 GTSNPN and CDR2 SVGIG (reference sequence). CDR3 sequence: CAWSIEGNQPQHF. In DNA form, the CDR3 reads TGTGCCTGGAGTATTGAGGGCAATCAGCCCCAGCATTTT.

This clone has only a few counts. With a much larger clone just one base away, this may be a read error. This specimen includes other DNA sequences encoding the same CDR3. This rearrangement joins TRBV19 to TRBJ2-2; the D is unclear. V was cut by 4 bases and J by 0 bases, with 3 bases left in between. This CDR3 comprises 13 residues. Germline V gene data show CDR1 as LNHDA and CDR2 as SQIVND (reference sequence). CDR3 sequence (DNA): TGTGCCAGTAGTACGACGAACACCGGGGAGCTGTTTTTT. Translating it yields CASSTTNTGELFF.

This sequence joins TRBV5-1 and TRBJ2-2, with D possibly matching TRBD1 (5 bases). Germline V CDR1 and CDR2: SGHRS, YFSETQ. V lost 8 bases and J lost 8, with 19 bases in between. The CDR3 runs 14 residues. The CDR3 nucleotides are TGCGCCAGTTCGGACACCATGGTCGGAGGGGAGCTGTTTTTT. This encodes CASSDTMVGGELFF.

This clone came up a few times. J is TRBJ2-3 and V is TRBV21-1; the table gives TRBD2 as D, unverified against the DNA. TRBV21-1 is listed as a pseudogene. CDR3 length: 15 amino acids. CDR3 bases: TGTGCCAGCAGCACCCGGGGGGGCAAATTAGATACGCAGTATTTT. This sequence encodes CASSTRGGKLDTQYF.

This chain uses TRBV9 with TRBJ2-3; D unclear. Trimming cost V 3 bases and J 0 bases, with 11 bases left between them. Germline CDR1 is SGDLS and CDR2 is YYNGEE. This CDR3 contains 15 residues. DNA for the CDR3: TGTGCCAGCAGCGATAGCACCGGCAGCACAGATACGCAGTATTTT. It is translated as CASSDSTGSTDTQYF.

The chain carries TRBV6-5 and TRBJ2-2, with D possibly TRBD1 on 5 matching bases. The V and J ends lost 2 bases and 4 bases respectively, with 14 bases between them. Germline assignment: CDR1 MNHEY and CDR2 SVGAGI. The CDR3 extends over 16 amino acids. The CDR3, as DNA: TGTGCCAGCAGTTACGTCCGCCAGGGTCTCACCGGGGAGCTGTTTTTT. Its protein is CASSYVRQGLTGELFF.

This rearrangement joins TRBV6-1 to TRBJ1-4, with TRBD1 as a possible D gene (5 bases). The germline gives CDR1 MNHNS, CDR2 SASEGT. This CDR3 comprises 14 residues. V lost 4 bases and J 5 bases, leaving 11 bases between the germline ends. The chain's CDR3 is CASSVGALNEKLFF. The CDR3 DNA follows: TGTGCCAGCAGTGTTGGGGCTTTGAATGAAAAACTGTTTTTT.

This chain uses TRBV5-1 with TRBJ2-2, with D tentatively TRBD2 (6 bases). Trimming stripped 4 bases from V and 1 base from J, with 14 bases between. CDR1 is SGHRS, CDR2 YFSETQ, per germline. The CDR3 length is 16 residues. The CDR3: CASSIGRGGNTGELFF. CDR3 DNA: TGCGCCAGCAGCATCGGACGGGGAGGGAACACCGGGGAGCTGTTTTTT.

The rearrangement uses TRBV6-5 and TRBJ2-7; possibly TRBD1 for D (5 bases). Germline CDR1 reads MNHEY; CDR2 reads SVGAGI. V was clipped by 2 bases and J by 2 bases, with 13 bases between them. This CDR3 has 15 amino acids. CDR3 nucleotides: TGTGCCAGCAGTTACGGGCAAGGGGAAACCTACGAGCAGTACTTC. Translated, it gives CASSYGQGETYEQYF.

This clone showed up just a few times. The rearrangement links TRBV27 to TRBJ2-2; D remains ambiguous. The V end was cut by 5 bases, the J end by 3 bases, with 4 bases between. This CDR3 contains 12 residues. Germline-derived CDR1 and CDR2 are MNHEY and SMNVEV (reference sequence). The DNA of the CDR3 is TGTGCCAGCAGTACCTACACCGGGGAGCTGTTTTTT. This translates into CASSTYTGELFF.

V usage is TRBV6-8 and J usage is TRBJ1-5; TRBD1 is a possible D gene (6 bases). This CDR3 is 20 amino acids long. Trimming left V 7 bases short and J 0 bases short, with 28 bases between. CDR1 and CDR2 (germline): MNHGY, SAAAGT. The CDR3 sequence: CASTNPRRGYRRHSNQPQHF. The CDR3 DNA follows: TGTGCCAGCACAAACCCCAGGAGGGGGTACCGCCGACATAGCAATCAGCCCCAGCATTTT.

V usage is TRBV11-2 and J usage is TRBJ1-3; no firm D call. CDR1 is SGHAT, CDR2 FQNNGV, per germline. The ends were cut back, 2 bases at V and 4 bases at J, with 6 bases in the middle. The CDR3 spans 13 residues. The CDR3, as DNA: TGTGCCAGCAGCTTATTCGCGGGAAACACCATATATTTT. Translating it yields CASSLFAGNTIYF.

The rearrangement links TRBV7-9 to TRBJ2-3; unclear D gene. The V end lost 5 bases, the J end lost 0 bases, and 15 bases lay between the germline ends. CDR1 and CDR2 (germline): SEHNR, FQNEAQ (reference sequence). The CDR3 totals 16 residues. This CDR3 is CASSPLWSPSTDTQYF. The CDR3 DNA is TGTGCCAGCAGCCCCCTTTGGAGCCCAAGCACAGATACGCAGTATTTT.